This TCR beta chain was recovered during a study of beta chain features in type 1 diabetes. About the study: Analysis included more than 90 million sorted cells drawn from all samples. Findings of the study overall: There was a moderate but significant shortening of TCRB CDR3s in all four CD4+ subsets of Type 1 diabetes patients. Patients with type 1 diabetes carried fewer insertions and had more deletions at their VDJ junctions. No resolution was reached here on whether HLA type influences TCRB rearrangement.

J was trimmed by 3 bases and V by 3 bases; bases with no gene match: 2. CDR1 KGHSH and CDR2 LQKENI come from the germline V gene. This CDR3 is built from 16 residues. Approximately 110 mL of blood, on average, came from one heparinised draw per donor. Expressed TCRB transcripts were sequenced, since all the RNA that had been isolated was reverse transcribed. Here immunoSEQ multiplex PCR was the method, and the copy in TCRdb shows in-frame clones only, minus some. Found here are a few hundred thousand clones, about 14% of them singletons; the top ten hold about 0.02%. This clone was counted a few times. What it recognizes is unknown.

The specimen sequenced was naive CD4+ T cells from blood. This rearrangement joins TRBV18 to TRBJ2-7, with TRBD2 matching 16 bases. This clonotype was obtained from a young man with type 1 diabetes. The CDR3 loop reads CASSPGLAGGSYEQYF. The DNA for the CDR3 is TGTGCCAGCTCACCGGGACTAGCGGGAGGGAGCTACGAGCAGTACTTC.